The T cell receptor beta chain described here comes from a study of beta chain features in type 1 diabetes. Study findings and constraints: In comparison with healthy donors, patients had naive, central memory and Treg TCRB repertoires that appeared more similar. Patients with Type 1 diabetes showed moderately but significantly shorter TCRB CDR3s in all four CD4+ subsets. Any role of HLA type in TCRB rearrangement remained unresolved here. Cells with high TCR expression could be over-represented by cDNA sequencing.

Germline CDR1 is LGHNA and CDR2 is YSLEER. The V end was cut by 0 bases, the J end by 6 bases, with 13 bases between. The length of the CDR3 is 15 residues. This clone was seen more than once but under ten times. As yet, its antigen is unknown. The authors reverse transcribed all of the isolated RNA, so sequencing captured expressed TCRB transcripts. This table comes from immunoSEQ multiplex PCR, and its TCRdb copy is limited to in-frame clones, with some not included. The sample carries approximately 160,000 clones, approximately 9% recorded once. This sequence was found in a woman in her late teens or twenties in good health. The sample was central memory CD4+ T cells from blood. The chain links TRBV4-3 to TRBJ2-3; D is unclear. CDR3 nucleotide sequence: TGCGCCAGCAGCCAAGATATATTGGCTTCCGATACGCAGTATTTT. It codes for CASSQDILASDTQYF.